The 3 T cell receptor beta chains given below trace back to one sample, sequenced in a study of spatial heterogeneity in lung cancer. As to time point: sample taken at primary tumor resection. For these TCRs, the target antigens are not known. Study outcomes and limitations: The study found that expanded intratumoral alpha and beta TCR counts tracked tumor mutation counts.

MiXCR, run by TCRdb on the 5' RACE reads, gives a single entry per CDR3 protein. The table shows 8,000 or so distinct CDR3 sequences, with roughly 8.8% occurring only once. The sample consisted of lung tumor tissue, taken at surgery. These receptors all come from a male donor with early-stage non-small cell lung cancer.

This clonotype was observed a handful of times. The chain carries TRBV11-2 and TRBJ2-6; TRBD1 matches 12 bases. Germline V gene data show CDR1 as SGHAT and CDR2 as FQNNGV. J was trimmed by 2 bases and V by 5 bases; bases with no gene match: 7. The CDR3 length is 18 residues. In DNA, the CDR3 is TGTGCCAGCAGCGACCGGGACAGGGGGCGGGCTGGGGCCAACGTCCTGACTTTC. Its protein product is CASSDRDRGRAGANVLTF.

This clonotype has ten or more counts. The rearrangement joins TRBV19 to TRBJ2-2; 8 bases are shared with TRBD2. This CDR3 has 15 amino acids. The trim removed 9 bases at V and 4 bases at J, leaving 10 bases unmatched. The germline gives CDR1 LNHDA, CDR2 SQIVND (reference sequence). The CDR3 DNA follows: TGTGCCAGCAAAACTAGCGGTAGGAGCACCGGGGAGCTGTTTTTT. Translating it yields CASKTSGRSTGELFF.

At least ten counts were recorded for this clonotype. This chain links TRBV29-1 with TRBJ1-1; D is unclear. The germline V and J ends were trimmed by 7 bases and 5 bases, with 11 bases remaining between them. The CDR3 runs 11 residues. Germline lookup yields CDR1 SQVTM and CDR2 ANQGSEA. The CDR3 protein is CSAGILTEAFF. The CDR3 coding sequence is TGCAGCGCTGGGATTCTTACTGAAGCTTTCTTT.